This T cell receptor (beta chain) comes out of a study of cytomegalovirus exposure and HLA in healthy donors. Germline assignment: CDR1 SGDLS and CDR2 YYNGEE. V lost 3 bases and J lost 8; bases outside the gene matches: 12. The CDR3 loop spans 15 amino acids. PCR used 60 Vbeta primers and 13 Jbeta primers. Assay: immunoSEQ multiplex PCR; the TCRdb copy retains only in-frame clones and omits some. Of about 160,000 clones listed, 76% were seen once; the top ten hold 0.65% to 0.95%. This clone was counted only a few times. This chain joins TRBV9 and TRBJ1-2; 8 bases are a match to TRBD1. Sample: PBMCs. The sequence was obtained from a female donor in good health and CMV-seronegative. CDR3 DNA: TGTGCCAGCAGCGCAACAGGGGGACCTATCCCGGGCTACACCTTC. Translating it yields CASSATGGPIPGYTF.